These 23 T cell receptor beta chains were all obtained from the same sample, sequenced in a study of cytomegalovirus exposure and HLA in healthy donors. Researchers ran the PCR with 60 Vbeta and 13 Jbeta primers. Produced via immunoSEQ multiplex PCR; TCRdb's table is partial and in-frame only. The sample shows approximately 190,000 clones, approximately 80% of them seen only once. Material for sequencing was PBMCs. These receptors were collected from a woman aged 45 to 65 in good health and CMV-seropositive.

Only one count was recorded for this clone. V gene TRBV6-6 combines with J gene TRBJ2-5; 8 bases agree with TRBD2. V lost 4 bases, J lost 11 bases, and 6 bases stayed unmatched. This CDR3 is built from 12 residues. Germline CDR1 is MNHNY and CDR2 is SVGAGI (reference sequence). The CDR3 coding sequence is TGTGCCAGCAGTTGGGACGGGAGGGTGCAGTACTTC. It specifies CASSWDGRVQYF.

This clone was recorded once. The rearrangement links TRBV30 to TRBJ1-4, with D unclear. Germline V gene sequence: CDR1 GTSNPN, CDR2 SVGIG (reference sequence). V dropped 2 bases and J dropped 6 bases, with 10 bases sitting between them. The CDR3 runs 13 residues. The CDR3 is CAWSFGPYEKLFF. CDR3 in DNA: TGTGCCTGGAGTTTTGGCCCCTATGAAAAACTGTTTTTT. Combining the CDR3 with reference TRBV30 and TRBJ1-4 gives the whole variable domain SQTIHQWPATLVQPVGSPLSLECTVEGTSNPNLYWYRQAAGRGLQLLFYSVGIGQISSEVPQNLSASRPQDRQFILSSKKLLLSDSGFYLCAWSFGPYEKLFFGSGTQLSVL.

This sequence joins TRBV19 and TRBJ2-1; 7 bases map to TRBD1. CDR3 length equals 15 residues. The germline V gene encodes CDR1 LNHDA and CDR2 SQIVND (reference sequence). The V gene end was trimmed by 5 bases and the J gene end by 5 bases; junction bases not matched to a gene: 9. The CDR3, as DNA: TGTGCCAGTAGTGTGACAGGGTTTGACAACAATGAGCAGTTCTTC. Protein sequence: CASSVTGFDNNEQFF.

CDR3 nucleotides: TGCGCCAGCAGCTTGGGGGTAGCGCAGGAGGGGTGGCAGTATTTT. Amino acid sequence: CASSLGVAQEGWQYF. This chain uses TRBV5-1 with TRBJ2-3; tentative D call: TRBD2 (6 bases). Looked up from germline, CDR1 is SGHRS and CDR2 is YFSETQ. V was pared by 0 bases and J by 11 bases, with 19 bases between. The CDR3 loop spans 15 amino acids.

The chain uses TRBV4-2 and TRBJ2-7; D is perhaps TRBD1 (5 bases). Germline V lookup: CDR1 LGHNA, CDR2 YNFKEQ. The CDR3 extends over 13 amino acids. The V end lost 0 bases, the J end lost 3 bases, and 6 bases lay between the germline ends. CDR3 nucleotide sequence: TGTGCCAGCAGCCAAGATAGGGGCTACGAGCAGTACTTC. Translating it yields CASSQDRGYEQYF.

The gene calls are TRBV29-1 and TRBJ1-2, with 7 bases matching TRBD1. V shed 3 bases and J 8 bases; nucleotides not matched to a gene: 9. Germline V lookup: CDR1 SQVTM, CDR2 ANQGSEA. The CDR3 consists of 13 residues. The CDR3 DNA is TGCAGCGTTGACCCTGACAGGGCCTTAGGCTACACCTTC. This sequence encodes CSVDPDRALGYTF. Full variable domain (rest looked up from reference TRBV29-1 and TRBJ1-2): SAVISQKPSRDICQRGTSLTIQCQVDSQVTMMFWYRQQPGQSLTLIATANQGSEATYESGFVIDKFPISRPNLTFSTLTVSNMSPEDSSIYLCSVDPDRALGYTFGSGTRLTVV.

The chain employs TRBV28 and TRBJ2-2; TRBD2 is a possible D gene (6 bases). Trimming took 7 bases from V and 4 from J, leaving 16 bases between them. The CDR3 totals 15 residues. The germline gives CDR1 MDHEN, CDR2 SYDVKM. The DNA of the CDR3 is TGTGCCAGCAACTCTCTGCGGGGCGGCACCGGGGAGCTGTTTTTT. This codes for CASNSLRGGTGELFF.

The rearrangement uses TRBV6-5 and TRBJ1-5, with 7 bases identical to TRBD1. V was clipped by 6 bases and J by 6 bases; unmatched bases: 11. CDR1 and CDR2 from the germline V gene are MNHEY and SVGAGI. The CDR3 has 15 residues. The CDR3 sequence is CASRLTGMVGQPQHF. CDR3 nucleotides: TGTGCCAGCAGGTTGACAGGGATGGTCGGTCAGCCCCAGCATTTT.

This clone was picked up a small number of times. The V and J genes are TRBV5-1 and TRBJ2-3; 9 bases are a match to TRBD1. The germline gives CDR1 SGHRS, CDR2 YFSETQ. V lost 5 bases, J lost 2 bases, and 9 bases stayed unmatched. The CDR3 consists of 16 residues. As DNA, the CDR3 is TGCGCCAGCAGGGCGGGCACAGGGGGCAACACAGATACGCAGTATTTT. As protein: CASRAGTGGNTDTQYF.

The chain has TRBV4-2 and TRBJ1-5; D possibly corresponds to TRBD1 (6 bases). V lost 5 bases and J lost 6, with 17 bases in between. Germline CDR1 is LGHNA and CDR2 is YNFKEQ. This CDR3 is built from 15 residues. The CDR3 loop reads CASSLWGQGSQPQHF. The CDR3 DNA reads TGTGCCAGCAGCTTATGGGGGCAGGGGAGTCAGCCCCAGCATTTT.

The gene calls are TRBV13 and TRBJ2-3; TRBD2 aligns across 12 bases. Losses at the gene ends were 4 bases for V and 1 base for J; bases not matched to a gene: 9. The CDR3 spans 18 residues. Germline CDR1 reads PRHDT; CDR2 reads FYEKMQ (reference sequence). CDR3 in DNA: TGTGCCAGCAGCTCCCCCGCTAGCGGGGGGGCGGGCACAGATACGCAGTATTTT. This gives the protein CASSSPASGGAGTDTQYF.

This chain joins TRBV6-5 and TRBJ1-5, with 7 bases identical to TRBD1. Germline-derived CDR1 and CDR2 are MNHEY and SVGAGI. V lost 6 bases, J lost 0 bases, and 5 bases stayed unmatched. The CDR3 has 15 amino acids. CDR3 sequence reads: CASSRGQYSNQPQHF. In DNA form, the CDR3 reads TGTGCCAGCAGCCGGGGACAGTATAGCAATCAGCCCCAGCATTTT.

For this clone: Germline is not matched at one junction end, which may reflect a read error. V usage is TRBV30 and J usage is TRBJ1-1; TRBD1 agrees at 8 bases. The germline gives CDR1 GTSNPN, CDR2 SVGIG (reference sequence). The CDR3 contains 14 residues. CDR3 DNA sequence: TGTGCCTGGAGTTTCCGGGACAGGAACCCTGAAGCTTTCTTT. It specifies CAWSFRDRNPEAFF.

V usage is TRBV2 and J usage is TRBJ1-1, with D tentatively TRBD1 (6 bases). The germline V gene has CDR1 SNHLY and CDR2 FYNNEI. This CDR3 has 14 residues. The ends were cut back, 4 bases at V and 0 bases at J, with 9 bases in the middle. CDR3 residues: CASSVRGMNTEAFF. The CDR3 DNA reads as TGTGCCAGCAGTGTCAGGGGCATGAACACTGAAGCTTTCTTT.

The CDR3 DNA sequence: TGTGCCAGCAGGACCCCCAGCGGGGGAAAAGAGCAGTACTTC. Translating it yields CASRTPSGGKEQYF. The chain combines TRBV6-5 with TRBJ2-7; 8 bases are shared with TRBD2. Trimming at V came to 6 bases and at J to 7 bases, leaving 11 bases not matched to a gene. The CDR3 length is 14 residues. Germline CDR1 reads MNHEY; CDR2 reads SVGAGI.

J is TRBJ1-4 and V is TRBV7-2; possible D gene TRBD1, 6 bases. The V end was cut by 1 base, the J end by 5 bases, with 11 bases between. This CDR3 contains 15 residues. CDR1 and CDR2 from the germline V gene are SGHTA and FQGNSA. In nucleotides, the CDR3 is TGTGCCAGCAGCTTAGATGGGGGCGGAAATGAAAAACTGTTTTTT. Protein sequence: CASSLDGGGNEKLFF.

The genes are TRBV9 and TRBJ2-3; 15 bases match TRBD2. Germline values: CDR1 SGDLS, CDR2 YYNGEE. The CDR3 runs 16 residues. The junction had 0 bases not matched to a gene; V was cut back by 0 bases and J by 4 bases. As DNA, the CDR3 is TGTGCCAGCAGCGTAGGGACTAGCGGGGGGGCAGATACGCAGTATTTT. This encodes CASSVGTSGGADTQYF.

The chain employs TRBV25-1 and TRBJ2-7; 7 bases are shared with TRBD2. The germline V gene has CDR1 MGHDK and CDR2 SYGVNS. The CDR3 has 15 amino acids. The V gene end was trimmed by 4 bases and the J gene end by 4 bases; junction bases not matched to a gene: 10. CDR3 amino acids: CASSAYGRGAYEQYF. Here the CDR3 DNA reads TGTGCCAGCAGTGCATATGGGAGGGGCGCGTACGAGCAGTACTTC.

The rearrangement joins TRBV5-1 to TRBJ2-2, with TRBD2 as a possible D gene (5 bases). This CDR3 is built from 15 residues. V was clipped by 0 bases and J by 3 bases, with 9 bases between them. Germline V lookup: CDR1 SGHRS, CDR2 YFSETQ. Written as DNA, the CDR3 is TGCGCCAGCAGCTTGGTGTCGGACTACACCGGGGAGCTGTTTTTT. Translated, it gives CASSLVSDYTGELFF.

The rearrangement joins TRBV18 to TRBJ2-7; D might be TRBD2 (7 bases). The CDR3 totals 16 residues. Trimming removed 2 bases from V and 5 bases from J, with 19 bases in between. Germline values: CDR1 KGHSH, CDR2 LQKENI. For the CDR3, the DNA is TGTGCCAGCTCACCAGCGGGGGCCGTTTATCGCGACGAGCAGTACTTC. The encoded protein is CASSPAGAVYRDEQYF.

The chain carries TRBV5-1 and TRBJ2-1; 13 bases line up with TRBD2. Germline CDR1 SGHRS, CDR2 YFSETQ. Losses at the gene ends were 0 bases for V and 7 bases for J; bases not matched to a gene: 1. The CDR3 sequence is 15 residues long. The CDR3 DNA sequence: TGCGCCAGCAGCTTGGGACTAGCGGGGGGTAATGAGCAGTTCTTC. Its protein is CASSLGLAGGNEQFF.

The rearrangement links TRBV30 to TRBJ2-5; TRBD1 matches at 12 bases. The CDR3 is 14 residues long. Germline V gene sequence: CDR1 GTSNPN, CDR2 SVGIG (reference sequence). V was clipped by 2 bases and J by 4 bases; unmatched bases: 2. CDR3: CAWSWGQGAETQYF. In DNA form, the CDR3 reads TGTGCCTGGAGTTGGGGACAGGGGGCAGAGACCCAGTACTTC.

The rearrangement links TRBV29-1 to TRBJ1-2; perhaps TRBD1 as D (5 bases). The CDR3 is made up of 13 amino acids. V lost 7 bases to trimming and J lost 4 bases, with 16 bases between them. Germline CDR1 SQVTM, CDR2 ANQGSEA. The CDR3 protein is CSDFDRLSYGYTF. As DNA, the CDR3 is TGCAGCGACTTCGACAGATTATCCTATGGCTACACCTTC.